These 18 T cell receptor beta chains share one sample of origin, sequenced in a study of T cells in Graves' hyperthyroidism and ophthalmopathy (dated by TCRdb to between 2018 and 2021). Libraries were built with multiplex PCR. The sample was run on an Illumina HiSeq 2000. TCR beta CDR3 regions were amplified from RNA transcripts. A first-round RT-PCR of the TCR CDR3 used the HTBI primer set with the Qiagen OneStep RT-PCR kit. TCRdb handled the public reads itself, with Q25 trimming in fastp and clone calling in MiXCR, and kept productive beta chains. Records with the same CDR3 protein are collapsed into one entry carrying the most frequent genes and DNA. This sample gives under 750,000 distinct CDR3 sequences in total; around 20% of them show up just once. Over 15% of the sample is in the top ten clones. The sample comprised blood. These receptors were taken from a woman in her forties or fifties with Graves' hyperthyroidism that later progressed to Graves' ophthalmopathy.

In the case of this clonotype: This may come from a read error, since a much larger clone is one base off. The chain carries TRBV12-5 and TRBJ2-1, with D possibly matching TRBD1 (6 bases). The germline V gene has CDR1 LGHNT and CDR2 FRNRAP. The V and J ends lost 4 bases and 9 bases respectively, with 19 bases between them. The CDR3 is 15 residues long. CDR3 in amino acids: CASGSYREVGSEQFF. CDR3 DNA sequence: TGTGCTAGTGGTTCATACAGGGAAGTTGGCAGTGAGCAGTTCTTC.

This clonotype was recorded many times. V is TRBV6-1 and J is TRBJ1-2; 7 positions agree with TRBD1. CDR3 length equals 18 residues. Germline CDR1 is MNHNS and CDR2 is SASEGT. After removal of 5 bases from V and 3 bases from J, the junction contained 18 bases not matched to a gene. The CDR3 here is CASSFAQTGHSGHYGYTF. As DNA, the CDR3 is TGTGCCAGCAGTTTTGCCCAGACAGGGCATTCTGGTCACTATGGCTACACCTTC.

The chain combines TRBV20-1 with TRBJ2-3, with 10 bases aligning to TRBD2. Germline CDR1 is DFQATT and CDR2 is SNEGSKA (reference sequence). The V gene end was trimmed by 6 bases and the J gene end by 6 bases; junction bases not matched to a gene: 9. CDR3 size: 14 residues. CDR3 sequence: CSAEAGGPSDTQYF. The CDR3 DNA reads TGCAGTGCAGAAGCGGGGGGGCCGTCGGATACGCAGTATTTT.

The CDR3 here is CASSLRPREVPGELFF. The CDR3 nucleotides read TGTGCCAGCAGCCTAAGACCGAGGGAGGTCCCCGGGGAGCTGTTTTTT. This rearrangement joins TRBV3-1 to TRBJ2-2, with D maybe TRBD2 (6 bases). Per the germline V gene, CDR1 is LGHDT and CDR2 is YNNKEL (reference sequence). This CDR3 region has 16 residues. V was cut by 4 bases and J by 6 bases, with 18 bases left in between.

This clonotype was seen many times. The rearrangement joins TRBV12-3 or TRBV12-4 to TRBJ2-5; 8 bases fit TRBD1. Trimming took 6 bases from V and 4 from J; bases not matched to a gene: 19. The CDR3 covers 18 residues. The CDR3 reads CASSLGVGAGGSLETQYF. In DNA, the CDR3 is TGTGCCAGCAGCCTGGGGGTGGGAGCAGGGGGCTCCCTAGAGACCCAGTACTTC.

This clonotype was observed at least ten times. CDR3 coding DNA: TGTGCCAGCAGTACGACTGCTAACTATGGCTACACCTTC. Translated, it gives CASSTTANYGYTF. This chain connects TRBV12-3 or TRBV12-4 to TRBJ1-2, with unresolved D. CDR3 length: 13 amino acids. Trimming removed 5 bases at V and 0 bases at J, with 7 bases between.

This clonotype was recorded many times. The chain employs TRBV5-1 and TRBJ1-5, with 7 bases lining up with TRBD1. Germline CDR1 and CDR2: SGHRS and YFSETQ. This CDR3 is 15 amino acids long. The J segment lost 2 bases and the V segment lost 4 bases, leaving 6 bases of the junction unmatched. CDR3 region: CASSPRGERNQPQHF. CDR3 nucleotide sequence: TGCGCCAGCAGCCCCAGGGGGGAGCGCAATCAGCCCCAGCATTTT.

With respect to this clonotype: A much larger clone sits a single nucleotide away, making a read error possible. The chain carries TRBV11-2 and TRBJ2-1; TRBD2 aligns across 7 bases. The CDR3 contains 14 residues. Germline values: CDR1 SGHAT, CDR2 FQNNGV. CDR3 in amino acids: CASGLVFGGSEQFF. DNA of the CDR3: TGTGCCAGCGGCTTAGTCTTCGGCGGGAGTGAGCAGTTCTTC.

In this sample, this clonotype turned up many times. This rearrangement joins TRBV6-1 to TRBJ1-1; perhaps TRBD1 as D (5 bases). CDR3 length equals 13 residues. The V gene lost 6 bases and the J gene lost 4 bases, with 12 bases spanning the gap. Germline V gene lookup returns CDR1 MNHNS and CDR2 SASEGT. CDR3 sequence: CASRSQGSTEAFF. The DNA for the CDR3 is TGTGCCAGCAGGAGTCAGGGAAGCACTGAAGCTTTCTTT.

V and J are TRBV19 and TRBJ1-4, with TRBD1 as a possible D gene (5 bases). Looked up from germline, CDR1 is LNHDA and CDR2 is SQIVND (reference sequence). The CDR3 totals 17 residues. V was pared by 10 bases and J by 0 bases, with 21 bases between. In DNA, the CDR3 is TGTGCCACCGGTAGACAGCCTGGCCCGGCAACTAATGAAAAACTGTTTTTT. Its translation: CATGRQPGPATNEKLFF.

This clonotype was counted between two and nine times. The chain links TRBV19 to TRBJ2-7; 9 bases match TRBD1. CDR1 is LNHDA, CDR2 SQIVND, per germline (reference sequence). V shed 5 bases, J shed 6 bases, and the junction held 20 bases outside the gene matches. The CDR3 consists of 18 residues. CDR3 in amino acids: CASSGFGRDRDRGVEQYF. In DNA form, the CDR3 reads TGTGCCAGTAGTGGCTTCGGCCGGGACAGGGATCGTGGGGTCGAGCAGTACTTC.

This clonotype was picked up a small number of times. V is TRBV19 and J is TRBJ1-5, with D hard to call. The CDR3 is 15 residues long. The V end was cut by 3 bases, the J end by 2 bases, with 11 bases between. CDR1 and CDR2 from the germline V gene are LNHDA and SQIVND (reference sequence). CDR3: CASSMFPVGNQPQHF. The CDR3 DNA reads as TGTGCCAGTAGTATGTTTCCAGTGGGCAATCAGCCCCAGCATTTT.

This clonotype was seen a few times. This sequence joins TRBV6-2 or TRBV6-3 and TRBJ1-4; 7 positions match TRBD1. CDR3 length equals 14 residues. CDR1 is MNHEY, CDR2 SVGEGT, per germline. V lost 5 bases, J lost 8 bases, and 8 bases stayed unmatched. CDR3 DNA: TGTGCCAGCAGTAAGACAGGGAACCAGGAAAAACTGTTTTTT. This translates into CASSKTGNQEKLFF.

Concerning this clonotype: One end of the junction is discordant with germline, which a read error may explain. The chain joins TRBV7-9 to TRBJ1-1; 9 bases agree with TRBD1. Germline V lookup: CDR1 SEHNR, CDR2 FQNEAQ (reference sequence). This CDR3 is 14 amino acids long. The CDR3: CASSSTDRGTEASF. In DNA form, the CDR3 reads TGTGCCAGCAGCTCCACGGACAGGGGTACTGAAGCTTCCTTT. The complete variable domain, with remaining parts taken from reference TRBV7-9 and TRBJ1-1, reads DTGVSQNPRHKITKRGQNVTFRCDPISEHNRLYWYRQTLGQGPEFLTYFQNEAQLEKSRLLSDRFSAERPKGSFSTLEIQRTEQGDSAMYLCASSSTDRGTEASFGQGTRLTVV.

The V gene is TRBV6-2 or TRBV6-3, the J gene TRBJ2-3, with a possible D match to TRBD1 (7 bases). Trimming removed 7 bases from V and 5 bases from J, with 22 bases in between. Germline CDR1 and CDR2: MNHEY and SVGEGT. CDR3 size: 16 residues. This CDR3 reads CASISTSAGGGDTQYF. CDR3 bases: TGTGCCAGCATATCGACGTCGGCAGGGGGAGGAGATACGCAGTATTTT.

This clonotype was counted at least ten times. CDR3 bases: TGTGCCAGCAGCTTCTGGACAGGGAACTACGAGCAGTACTTC. Its protein product is CASSFWTGNYEQYF. The chain couples TRBV5-5 to TRBJ2-7, with 8 bases matching TRBD1. V lost 2 bases to trimming and J lost 3 bases; unmatched junction nucleotides: 4. This CDR3 is 14 amino acids long. Germline loops: CDR1 SGHKS, CDR2 YYEKEE (reference sequence).

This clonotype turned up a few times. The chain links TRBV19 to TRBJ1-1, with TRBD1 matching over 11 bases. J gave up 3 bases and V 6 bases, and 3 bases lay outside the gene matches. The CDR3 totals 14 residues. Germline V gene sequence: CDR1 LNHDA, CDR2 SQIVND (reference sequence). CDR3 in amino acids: CASRRTGGYTEAFF. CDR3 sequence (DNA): TGTGCCAGTAGAAGGACAGGGGGCTACACTGAAGCTTTCTTT.

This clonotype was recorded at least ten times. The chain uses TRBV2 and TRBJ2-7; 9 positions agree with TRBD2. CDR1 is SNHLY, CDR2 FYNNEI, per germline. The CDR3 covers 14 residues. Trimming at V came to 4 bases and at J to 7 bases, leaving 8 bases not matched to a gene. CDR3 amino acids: CASSVPAGGQEQYF. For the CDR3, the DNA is TGTGCCAGCAGTGTTCCAGCGGGGGGCCAGGAGCAGTACTTC. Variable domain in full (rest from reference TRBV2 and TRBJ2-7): EPEVTQTPSHQVTQMGQEVILRCVPISNHLYFYWYRQILGQKVEFLVSFYNNEISEKSEIFDDQFSVERPDGSNFTLKIRSTKLEDSAMYFCASSVPAGGQEQYFGPGTRLTVT.